This T cell receptor beta chain was sequenced in a study of blood T cells in healthy people across ages. Through a sample-barcoded 5' primer and a J-beta primer mix, a second PCR was run for roughly 6 to 11 cycles. TCRdb processed the 5' RACE reads anew with MiXCR; each CDR3 protein has one entry. The sample lists about 1 million distinct CDR3 sequences; 45% were seen once. Germline V lookup: CDR1 MRHNA, CDR2 SNTAGT. The CDR3 length is 16 residues. Unmatched junction bases numbered 2, after V lost 0 bases and J lost 6 bases. The V call is TRBV6-4, the J call TRBJ2-1, with 13 positions matching TRBD2. Sequenced input: blood. The clonotype comes from a woman aged 55-70 years in good health. The CDR3 protein is CASSDSLAGGGNEQFF. DNA of the CDR3: TGTGCCAGCAGTGACTCACTAGCGGGAGGGGGCAATGAGCAGTTCTTC.